A selection of T cell receptor beta chains follows, all from one sample in a study of blood T cell repertoires in COVID-19. Assay: immunoSEQ multiplex PCR; the TCRdb copy retains only in-frame clones and omits some. The sample shows 240,000 or so clones, roughly nine tenths of them seen only once. Input material: peripheral blood. These TCRs come from a man in his 60s with acute or convalescent COVID-19. Both conserved end residues are part of each CDR3. D genes are given only for firm matches. Size is stated for part of the rows, as once, few or many counts, or as a class when the clone is expanded.

J | V | size | D | CDR3 | DNA
TRBJ2-7 | TRBV2 | . | . | CASSDSLIEEGFLEQYF | TGTGCCAGCAGTGATAGTTTGATCGAGGAGGGTTTCCTCGAGCAGTACTTC
TRBJ1-1 | TRBV5-1 | once | . | CASSLGGVNTEAFF | TGCGCCAGCAGCTTGGGCGGGGTGAACACTGAAGCTTTCTTT
TRBJ2-5 | TRBV27 | . | TRBD2 | CASSPTPGLVSQYF | TGTGCCAGCAGTCCAACCCCGGGACTAGTCTCCCAGTACTTC
TRBJ1-2 | TRBV19 | . | . | CASREVNYGYTF | TGTGCCAGCAGGGAGGTTAACTATGGCTACACCTTC
TRBJ1-5 | TRBV5-5 | . | . | CASSQQGGNQPQHF | TGTGCCAGCAGCCAACAGGGAGGCAATCAGCCCCAGCATTTT
TRBJ2-5 | TRBV9 | . | TRBD2 | CASSVALAGAQYF | TGTGCCAGCAGCGTAGCCCTAGCGGGAGCCCAGTACTTC
TRBJ2-2 | TRBV7-6 | . | TRBD2 | CASSLAREGRGGELFF | TGTGCCAGCAGCTTAGCCCGGGAGGGCCGGGGCGGGGAGCTGTTTTTT
TRBJ2-1 | TRBV19 | once | . | CASAGYNEQFF | TGTGCCAGTGCCGGTTACAATGAGCAGTTCTTC
TRBJ1-1 | TRBV2 | . | TRBD1 | CARQGDTEAFF | TGTGCCAGGCAGGGGGACACTGAAGCTTTCTTT
TRBJ2-2 | TRBV5-1 | . | TRBD1 | CASSFTGTGDTGELFF | TGCGCCAGCAGCTTCACCGGGACAGGGGATACCGGGGAGCTGTTTTTT
TRBJ1-4 | TRBV6-6 | . | . | CASSYSGFNEKLFF | TGTGCCAGCAGTTACTCGGGCTTTAATGAAAAACTGTTTTTT
TRBJ2-5 | TRBV18 | . | . | CASSPYGEFAQYF | TGTGCCAGCTCACCGTATGGGGAGTTTGCCCAGTACTTC
TRBJ1-5 | TRBV24-1 | . | . | CATSDRGDQPQHF | TGTGCCACCAGTGATAGGGGTGATCAGCCCCAGCATTTT
TRBJ2-7 | TRBV19 | . | . | CASSSTGLSYEQYF | TGTGCCAGTAGTTCCACGGGACTGTCCTACGAGCAGTACTTC
TRBJ1-6 | TRBV6-1 | many | . | CASSEYSNSPLHF | TGTGCCAGCAGTGAATACTCAAATTCACCCCTCCACTTT
TRBJ2-3 | TRBV7-3 | . | . | CASSFDYPTDTQYF | TGTGCCAGCAGCTTTGACTACCCCACAGATACGCAGTATTTT
TRBJ1-2 | TRBV11-3 | . | . | CASSPRGGGYTF | TGTGCCAGCAGCCCCCGGGGGGGTGGCTACACCTTC
TRBJ1-2 | TRBV28 | . | TRBD1 | CATEPGQGYGYTF | TGTGCCACCGAACCGGGACAGGGGTATGGCTACACCTTC
TRBJ2-3 | TRBV14 | . | TRBD2 | CASSRGLATDTQYF | TGTGCCAGCAGCCGTGGACTAGCGACAGATACGCAGTATTTT